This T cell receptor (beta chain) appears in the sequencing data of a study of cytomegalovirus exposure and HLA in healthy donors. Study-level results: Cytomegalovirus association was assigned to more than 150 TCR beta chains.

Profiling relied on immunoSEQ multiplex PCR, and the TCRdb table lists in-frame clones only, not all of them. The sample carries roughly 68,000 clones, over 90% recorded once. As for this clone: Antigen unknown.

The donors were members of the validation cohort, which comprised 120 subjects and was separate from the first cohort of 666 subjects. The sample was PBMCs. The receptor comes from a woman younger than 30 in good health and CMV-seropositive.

CDR3 region: CASSEIRGETQYF. The CDR3 bases are TGTGCCAGCAGTGAGATAAGAGGGGAGACCCAGTACTTC. The chain carries TRBV2 and TRBJ2-5; TRBD2 is a possible D gene (5 bases). CDR3 length: 13 amino acids. V shed 3 bases and J shed 5 bases, with 10 bases lying between them. In germline, CDR1 is SNHLY, CDR2 FYNNEI.